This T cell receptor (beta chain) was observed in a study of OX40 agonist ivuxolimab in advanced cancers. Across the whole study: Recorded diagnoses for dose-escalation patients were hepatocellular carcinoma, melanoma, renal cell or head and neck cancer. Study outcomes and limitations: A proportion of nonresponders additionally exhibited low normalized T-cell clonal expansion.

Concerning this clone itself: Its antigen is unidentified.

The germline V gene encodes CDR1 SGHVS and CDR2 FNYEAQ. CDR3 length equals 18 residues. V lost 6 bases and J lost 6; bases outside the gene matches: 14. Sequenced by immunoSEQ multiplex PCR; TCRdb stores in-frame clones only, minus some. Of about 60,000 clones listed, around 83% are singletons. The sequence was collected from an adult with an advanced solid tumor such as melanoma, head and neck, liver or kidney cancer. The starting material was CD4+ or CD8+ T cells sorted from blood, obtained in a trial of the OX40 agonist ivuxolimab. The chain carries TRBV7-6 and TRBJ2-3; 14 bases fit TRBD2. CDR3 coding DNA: TGTGCCAGCAGACCAGGGACTAGCGGGAGATCTCGGGGTGATACGCAGTATTTT. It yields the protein CASRPGTSGRSRGDTQYF.